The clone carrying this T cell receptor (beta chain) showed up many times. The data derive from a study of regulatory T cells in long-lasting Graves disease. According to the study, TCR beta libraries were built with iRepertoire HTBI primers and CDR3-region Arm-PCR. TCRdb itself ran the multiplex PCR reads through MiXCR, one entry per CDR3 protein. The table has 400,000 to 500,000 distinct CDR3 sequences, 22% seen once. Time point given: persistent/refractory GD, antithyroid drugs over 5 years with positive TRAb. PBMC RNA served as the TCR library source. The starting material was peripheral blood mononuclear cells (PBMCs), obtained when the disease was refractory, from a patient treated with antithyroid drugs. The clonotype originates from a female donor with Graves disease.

The CDR3 DNA is TGTGCCAGCAGCGGAGGACGACTTGAAGCTTTCTTT. This sequence encodes CASSGGRLEAFF. J is TRBJ1-1 and V is TRBV11-2; D gene ambiguous. The V gene lost 5 bases and the J gene lost 7 bases, with 11 bases spanning the gap. Germline V gene sequence: CDR1 SGHAT, CDR2 FQNNGV. The CDR3 totals 12 residues.